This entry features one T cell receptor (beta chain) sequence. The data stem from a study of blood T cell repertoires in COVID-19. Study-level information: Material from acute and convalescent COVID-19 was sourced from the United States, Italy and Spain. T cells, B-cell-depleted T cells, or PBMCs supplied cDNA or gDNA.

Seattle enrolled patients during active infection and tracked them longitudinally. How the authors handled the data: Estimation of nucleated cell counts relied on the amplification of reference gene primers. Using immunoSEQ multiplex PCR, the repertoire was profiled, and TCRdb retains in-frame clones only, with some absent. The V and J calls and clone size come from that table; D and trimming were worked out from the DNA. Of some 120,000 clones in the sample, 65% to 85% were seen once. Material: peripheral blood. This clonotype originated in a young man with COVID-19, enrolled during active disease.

In DNA, the CDR3 is TGTGCCAGCAGCCTCCGAGGACAGAATCAGCCCCAGCATTTT. Encoded protein: CASSLRGQNQPQHF. The V and J genes are TRBV3-1 (or the pseudogene TRBV3-2) and TRBJ1-5, with D possibly TRBD1 on 6 matching bases. This CDR3 has 14 amino acids. V lost 4 bases to trimming and J lost 4 bases, with 11 bases between them. From germline, CDR1 is LGHDT and CDR2 YNNKEL (reference sequence).